This TCR beta chain came from a study of PD-1 blockade in classical Hodgkin lymphoma. Sequencing was performed with immunoSEQ multiplex PCR; in TCRdb, only in-frame clones are kept and a portion is missing. The sample contains about 11,000 clones, around four fifths of which appear only once. As regards this clone: Its target is not known.

Brentuximab vedotin exposure varied, and every patient relapsed after autologous stem cell transplantation. Findings and caveats of the study: No one has yet defined what causes the repertoire differences, which may be disease activity or prior therapy. Nivolumab starters within 1 year of ASCT were excluded.

The CDR3 has 16 residues. Trimming cost V 4 bases and J 0 bases, with 14 bases left between them. Germline V lookup: CDR1 LGHNA, CDR2 YSLEER. The material sequenced was peripheral blood mononuclear cells (PBMCs), taken before the second cycle of nivolumab. The genes are TRBV4-3 and TRBJ2-3; no reliable D call. The TCR was taken from a human donor with classical Hodgkin lymphoma. The DNA of the CDR3 is TGCGCCAGCAGCCGGTACGGGCCGGCTAGCACAGATACGCAGTATTTT. This codes for CASSRYGPASTDTQYF.